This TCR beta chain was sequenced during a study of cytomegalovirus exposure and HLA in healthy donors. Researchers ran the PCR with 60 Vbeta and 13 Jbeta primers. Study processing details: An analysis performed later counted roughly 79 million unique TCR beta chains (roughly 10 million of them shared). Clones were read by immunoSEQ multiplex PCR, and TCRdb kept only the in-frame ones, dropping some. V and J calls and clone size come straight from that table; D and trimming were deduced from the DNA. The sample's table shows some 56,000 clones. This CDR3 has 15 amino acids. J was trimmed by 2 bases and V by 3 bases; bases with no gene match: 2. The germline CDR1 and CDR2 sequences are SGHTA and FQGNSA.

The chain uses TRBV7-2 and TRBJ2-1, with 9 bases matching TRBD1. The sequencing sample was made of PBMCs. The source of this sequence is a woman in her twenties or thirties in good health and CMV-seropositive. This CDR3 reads CASSFGQGPYNEQFF. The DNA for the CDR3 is TGTGCCAGCAGCTTCGGACAGGGGCCCTACAATGAGCAGTTCTTC. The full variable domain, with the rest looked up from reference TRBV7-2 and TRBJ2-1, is GAGVSQSPSNKVTEKGKDVELRCDPISGHTALYWYRQSLGQGLEFLIYFQGNSAPDKSGLPSDRFSAERTGGSVSTLTIQRTQQEDSAVYLCASSFGQGPYNEQFFGPGTRLTVL.